This TCR beta chain was obtained from a study of blood T cell repertoires in COVID-19. Study summary: COVID-19 samples from acute and convalescent phases originated in the United States, Italy and Spain.

Source study methods: Reference gene primer amplification gave nucleated cell count estimates. TCRdb keeps only in-frame clones here, not all; method: immunoSEQ multiplex PCR. D and trimming were read from the DNA, whereas the V and J calls and clone size are those reported in that table. Of around 360,000 clones listed, around 87% were seen once; the top ten hold more than 9%. With 6 bases clipped from V and 0 bases from J, the junction kept 2 bases outside the gene matches. This CDR3 is 13 amino acids long. The germline gives CDR1 SQVTM, CDR2 ANQGSEA. This clone has just a few counts. Other DNA sequences in the sample encode the same CDR3. Patients from Seattle were sampled longitudinally, starting during active infection.

Sequencing used peripheral blood. This clonotype was sampled from a woman aged 30 to 39 with COVID-19, enrolled during active disease. The chain has TRBV29-1 and TRBJ1-1; 9 nucleotides agree with TRBD1. The CDR3 loop is CSVDRGMNTEAFF. CDR3 sequence (DNA): TGCAGCGTAGACAGGGGGATGAACACTGAAGCTTTCTTT.